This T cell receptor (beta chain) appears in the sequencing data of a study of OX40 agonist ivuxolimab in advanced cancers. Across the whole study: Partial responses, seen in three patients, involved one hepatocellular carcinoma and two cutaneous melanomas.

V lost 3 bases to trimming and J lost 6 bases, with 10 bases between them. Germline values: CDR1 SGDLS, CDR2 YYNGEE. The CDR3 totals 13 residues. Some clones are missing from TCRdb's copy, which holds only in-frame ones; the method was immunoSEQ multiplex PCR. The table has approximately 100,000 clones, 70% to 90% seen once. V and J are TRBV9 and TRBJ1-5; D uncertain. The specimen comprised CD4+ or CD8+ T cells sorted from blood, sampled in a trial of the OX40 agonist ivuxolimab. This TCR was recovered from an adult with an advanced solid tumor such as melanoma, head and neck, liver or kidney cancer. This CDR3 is CASSDSGFQPQHF. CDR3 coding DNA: TGTGCCAGCAGCGACTCGGGTTTTCAGCCCCAGCATTTT.